The 15 T cell receptor beta chains below come from one sample, sequenced in a study of blood T cell repertoires in COVID-19. Generated by immunoSEQ multiplex PCR, the TCRdb table keeps only in-frame clones and is missing some. The sample shows under 85,000 clones, about 84% of them seen only once. The material sequenced was peripheral blood. These receptors were collected from a human donor in a cohort sampled during active COVID-19.

This clone turned up a few times. The V and J genes are TRBV6-6 and TRBJ1-6; a possible D gene is TRBD1 (6 bases). V was shortened by 5 bases and J by 8 bases, with 10 bases between the two germline ends. The CDR3 covers 13 residues. The germline V gene has CDR1 MNHNY and CDR2 SVGAGI (reference sequence). The CDR3 region has the DNA TGTGCCAGCAGTAGAGGGGGGGATTCACCCCTCCACTTT. Translating it yields CASSRGGDSPLHF.

This chain uses TRBV19 with TRBJ2-1, with D perhaps TRBD2 (5 bases). The CDR3 has 14 amino acids. V lost 3 bases and J 6 bases, leaving 12 bases between the germline ends. The germline V gene has CDR1 LNHDA and CDR2 SQIVND (reference sequence). CDR3 coding DNA: TGTGCCAGTAGTATTAGCGTAGGGCTCAATGAGCAGTTCTTC. Translating it yields CASSISVGLNEQFF.

The chain recombines TRBV5-6 with TRBJ1-6; weak D call: TRBD1 (6 bases). Germline values: CDR1 SGHDT, CDR2 YYEEEE. Between the trimmed V and J ends, which lost 0 bases and 8 bases, there was a span of 9 bases. The CDR3 totals 14 residues. The CDR3 here is CASSLGGGDSPLHF. As DNA, the CDR3 is TGTGCCAGCAGCTTGGGAGGGGGTGATTCACCCCTCCACTTT.

This chain uses TRBV19 with TRBJ2-2, with 7 nucleotides matching TRBD1. Germline V CDR1 and CDR2: LNHDA, SQIVND (reference sequence). Unmatched junction bases numbered 3, after V lost 4 bases and J lost 4 bases. The CDR3 sequence is 14 residues long. The chain's CDR3 is CASSKRQGTGELFF. For the CDR3, the DNA is TGTGCCAGTAGTAAAAGACAGGGCACCGGGGAGCTGTTTTTT. The entire variable domain, with the rest obtained from reference TRBV19 and TRBJ2-2, is as follows: DGGITQSPKYLFRKEGQNVTLSCEQNLNHDAMYWYRQDPGQGLRLIYYSQIVNDFQKGDIAEGYSVSREKKESFPLTVTSAQKNPTAFYLCASSKRQGTGELFFGEGSRLTVL.

The chain couples TRBV2 to TRBJ2-1, with 11 bases identical to TRBD2. The CDR3 has 15 amino acids. Trimming at V came to 6 bases and at J to 2 bases, leaving 3 bases not matched to a gene. Per germline, CDR1 SNHLY and CDR2 FYNNEI. CDR3 sequence (DNA): TGTGCCAGCAGCAATAGCGGGGGGGCCTACAATGAGCAGTTCTTC. Residues: CASSNSGGAYNEQFF.

J is TRBJ1-1 and V is TRBV7-2; TRBD1 is a possible D gene (5 bases). V was clipped by 5 bases and J by 4 bases, with 17 bases between them. CDR1 is SGHTA and CDR2 is FQGNSA in the germline V gene. This CDR3 spans 15 amino acids. The CDR3 DNA sequence: TGTGCCAGCAGCGTCGGAGGGGTAACCCGCACTGAAGCTTTCTTT. Protein sequence: CASSVGGVTRTEAFF.

V and J are TRBV14 and TRBJ1-4, with a tentative D call TRBD1 (5 bases). Germline CDR1 is SGHDN and CDR2 is FVKESK. This CDR3 has 17 amino acids. V dropped 2 bases and J dropped 8 bases, with 21 bases sitting between them. CDR3 coding DNA: TGTGCCAGCAGCCAACCAATTAGGGAGGGGTTGGTGGAAAAACTGTTTTTT. Protein sequence: CASSQPIREGLVEKLFF.

This clone was seen a single time. The chain links TRBV2 to TRBJ1-1, with D tentatively TRBD1 (6 bases). Germline values: CDR1 SNHLY, CDR2 FYNNEI. This CDR3 is built from 15 residues. V dropped 0 bases and J dropped 5 bases, with 13 bases sitting between them. The DNA for the CDR3 is TGTGCCAGCAGTGAAGCGGGGGCAGGTGGTACTGAAGCTTTCTTT. Residues: CASSEAGAGGTEAFF.

The chain is built from TRBV7-9 and TRBJ2-4; D possibly corresponds to TRBD1 (6 bases). The germline V gene encodes CDR1 SEHNR and CDR2 FQNEAQ (reference sequence). The CDR3 is 13 residues long. Trimming stripped 1 base from V and 7 bases from J, with 8 bases between. In nucleotides, the CDR3 is TGTGCCAGCAGCTTAGGACAGGTTAACATTCAGTACTTC. Its translation: CASSLGQVNIQYF.

The chain joins TRBV29-1 to TRBJ1-4; no firm D call. There are 13 residues in the CDR3. The ends were cut back, 4 bases at V and 6 bases at J, with 12 bases in the middle. Germline V gene data show CDR1 as SQVTM and CDR2 as ANQGSEA. This chain's CDR3 is CSVATQSYEKLFF. In DNA form, the CDR3 reads TGCAGCGTTGCGACACAAAGCTATGAAAAACTGTTTTTT.

Only one count was recorded for this clone. The chain joins TRBV5-1 to TRBJ2-5, with D possibly TRBD1 on 7 matching bases. The CDR3 has 15 amino acids. CDR1 and CDR2 from the germline V gene are SGHRS and YFSETQ. V gave up 2 bases and J gave up 4 bases, with 15 bases separating them. DNA for the CDR3: TGCGCCAGCAGCTTTGGTGGGGGGACAGCAGAGACCCAGTACTTC. Its translation: CASSFGGGTAETQYF. Full variable domain (rest looked up from reference TRBV5-1 and TRBJ2-5): KAGVTQTPRYLIKTRGQQVTLSCSPISGHRSVSWYQQTPGQGLQFLFEYFSETQRNKGNFPGRFSGRQFSNSRSEMNVSTLELGDSALYLCASSFGGGTAETQYFGPGTRLLVL.

The chain carries TRBV30 and TRBJ1-2; D is ambiguous. Germline V gives CDR1 GTSNPN, CDR2 SVGIG (reference sequence). V was pared by 2 bases and J by 5 bases, with 6 bases between. CDR3 length: 11 residues. The chain's CDR3 is CAWSLKYGYTF. The CDR3 coding sequence is TGTGCCTGGAGTCTTAAATATGGCTACACCTTC. Together with reference TRBV30 and TRBJ1-2, the CDR3 gives the full variable domain: SQTIHQWPATLVQPVGSPLSLECTVEGTSNPNLYWYRQAAGRGLQLLFYSVGIGQISSEVPQNLSASRPQDRQFILSSKKLLLSDSGFYLCAWSLKYGYTFGSGTRLTVV.

In its sample, this clone was seen a few times. The chain is built from TRBV9 and TRBJ1-4; D is uncertain. CDR3 size: 11 residues. Trimming took off 7 bases at V and 5 bases at J, with 6 bases between the two ends. Germline CDR1 is SGDLS and CDR2 is YYNGEE. The CDR3 region is CASGTNEKLFF. Written as DNA, the CDR3 is TGTGCCAGCGGTACAAATGAAAAACTGTTTTTT.

V and J are TRBV6-5 and TRBJ1-4; TRBD1 agrees at 8 bases. CDR1 MNHEY and CDR2 SVGAGI come from the germline V gene. Trimming cost V 4 bases and J 5 bases; bases outside gene matches: 0. The CDR3 loop spans 13 amino acids. The CDR3 sequence is CASSWTGNEKLFF. In nucleotides, the CDR3 is TGTGCCAGCAGTTGGACAGGGAATGAAAAACTGTTTTTT.

The chain carries TRBV7-9 and TRBJ2-2; 9 positions agree with TRBD1. This CDR3 comprises 16 residues. V lost 5 bases and J lost 3; bases outside the gene matches: 7. Germline CDR1 is SEHNR and CDR2 is FQNEAQ (reference sequence). CDR3 sequence: CASSITGGKDTGELFF. The CDR3 DNA reads as TGTGCCAGCAGCATTACAGGGGGCAAGGACACCGGGGAGCTGTTTTTT.